These 21 T cell receptor beta chains were sequenced from one sample in a study of neurological immune-mediated disorders (dated by TCRdb to between 2019 and 2020). Library creation used 5' RACE. Sequencing used an Illumina HiSeq 2500. TCRdb trimmed the raw reads at Q25, called clones with MiXCR and kept productive beta chains. Rows with a matching CDR3 protein are joined into one entry that keeps the most common DNA and genes. The table for this sample lists some 83,000 distinct CDR3 sequences; 2.6% of them were counted only once. The ten largest clones take up 1.1% of the sample. Sequencing was performed on PBMCs. These receptor sequences come from a young woman with multiple sclerosis.

This clonotype was seen a few times. At one end the junction does not follow the germline gene, possibly because of a read error. The chain carries TRBV7-9 and TRBJ2-7; 7 bases fit TRBD2. The CDR3 totals 12 residues. CDR1 is SEHNR, CDR2 FQNEAQ, per germline (reference sequence). The chain's CDR3 is CDSSKSGDEQYF. For the CDR3, the DNA is TGTGACAGCAGCAAAAGCGGGGACGAGCAGTACTTC.

This clonotype was found many times. This rearrangement joins TRBV5-1 to TRBJ2-1, with unresolved D. The CDR3 is 14 amino acids. Germline assignment: CDR1 SGHRS and CDR2 YFSETQ. V was cut by 5 bases and J by 6 bases, with 15 bases left in between. In DNA, the CDR3 is TGCGCCAGCAGATTCGACGCTACGGGCAATGAGCAGTTCTTC. Its translation: CASRFDATGNEQFF.

There are many counts of this clonotype. The rearrangement joins TRBV7-2 to TRBJ2-5, with 8 bases identical to TRBD1. V shed 1 base, J shed 4 bases, and the junction held 2 bases outside the gene matches. Germline loops: CDR1 SGHTA, CDR2 FQGNSA. The CDR3 sequence is 14 residues long. For the CDR3, the DNA is TGTGCCAGCAGCTTAGGAGGACAGGGAGAGACCCAGTACTTC. This encodes CASSLGGQGETQYF.

This clonotype appeared many times. The chain couples TRBV12-3 or TRBV12-4 to TRBJ2-7, with 9 bases aligning to TRBD2. This CDR3 is 13 amino acids long. Trimming took 8 bases from V and 3 from J; bases not matched to a gene: 5. This chain's CDR3 is CASGKREDYEQYF. Here the CDR3 DNA reads TGTGCCAGCGGTAAGCGGGAGGACTACGAGCAGTACTTC.

This clonotype was detected ten times or more. The rearrangement uses TRBV6-1 and TRBJ2-7, with D hard to call. V shed 7 bases and J shed 0 bases, with 10 bases lying between them. Germline CDR1 and CDR2: MNHNS and SASEGT. This CDR3 is 13 amino acids long. In DNA, the CDR3 is TGTGCCAGCATCGCAGAGCTCTCCTACGAGCAGTACTTC. It yields the protein CASIAELSYEQYF.

About this clonotype itself: The junction shows a germline mismatch at one end, possibly a read error. The chain recombines TRBV12-3 or TRBV12-4 with TRBJ1-5; D call uncertain. The CDR3 is made up of 15 amino acids. CDR3 nucleotides: TGTACCAGCAGTTTAGACTCGGCCGTCAATAAGACCCAGAATTTT. Translation gives CTSSLDSAVNKTQNF.

This clonotype was seen at least ten times. The rearrangement uses TRBV24-1 and TRBJ2-3; D is ambiguous. The CDR3 extends over 13 amino acids. Germline lookup yields CDR1 KGHDR and CDR2 SFDVKD. V was clipped by 5 bases and J by 2 bases, with 7 bases between them. The CDR3 here is CATSAVNTDTQYF. The CDR3 coding sequence is TGTGCCACCAGTGCTGTGAACACAGATACGCAGTATTTT.

The sample holds many counts of this clonotype. The chain couples TRBV5-1 to TRBJ2-3, with D tentatively TRBD2 (5 bases). V was cut by 5 bases and J by 0 bases, with 13 bases left in between. The CDR3 consists of 15 residues. The germline CDR1 and CDR2 sequences are SGHRS and YFSETQ. The CDR3 coding sequence is TGCGCCAGCAGTTTCAGCGGAACTAGCACAGATACGCAGTATTTT. Residues: CASSFSGTSTDTQYF.

This clonotype was found many times. V usage is TRBV5-6 and J usage is TRBJ1-2; D not resolved. V was clipped by 2 bases and J by 0 bases, with 14 bases between them. The length of the CDR3 is 16 residues. Germline CDR1 reads SGHDT; CDR2 reads YYEEEE. DNA of the CDR3: TGTGCCAGCAGCTTAAATCGGAACACCCCTAACTATGGCTACACCTTC. Translation gives CASSLNRNTPNYGYTF. Using reference TRBV5-6 and TRBJ1-2 for the parts outside the CDR3, the full variable domain is DAGVTQSPTHLIKTRGQQVTLRCSPKSGHDTVSWYQQALGQGPQFIFQYYEEEERQRGNFPDRFSGHQFPNYSSELNVNALLLGDSALYLCASSLNRNTPNYGYTFGSGTRLTVV.

There are many counts of this clonotype. V is TRBV24-1 and J is TRBJ2-1; TRBD1 is a possible D gene (6 bases). This CDR3 has 15 residues. The V and J ends lost 7 bases and 6 bases respectively, with 18 bases between them. Germline values: CDR1 KGHDR, CDR2 SFDVKD. CDR3 amino acids: CATSHQQGLGNEQFF. CDR3 sequence (DNA): TGTGCCACCAGCCATCAGCAGGGGCTCGGCAATGAGCAGTTCTTC.

This clonotype was picked up many times. The rearrangement uses TRBV6-5 and TRBJ1-2; D not resolved. CDR3 length equals 12 residues. The V gene lost 4 bases and the J gene lost 5 bases, with 8 bases spanning the gap. Germline V gene sequence: CDR1 MNHEY, CDR2 SVGAGI. The DNA of the CDR3 is TGTGCCAGCAGTTTCGGACCTTATGGCTACACCTTC. It encodes CASSFGPYGYTF.

This clonotype appeared many times. The chain recombines TRBV5-1 with TRBJ2-5, with 8 bases matching TRBD1. Germline CDR1 reads SGHRS; CDR2 reads YFSETQ. Germline trimming cut 9 bases from V and 3 bases from J; bases unmatched to any gene: 7. The CDR3 has 13 amino acids. The CDR3, as DNA: TGCGCCACCAGGGGACAGGACAAAGAGACCCAGTACTTC. Translation gives CATRGQDKETQYF.

This clonotype was seen ten or more times. The chain combines TRBV20-1 with TRBJ2-1; no clear D. Germline CDR1 is DFQATT and CDR2 is SNEGSKA (reference sequence). The length of the CDR3 is 13 residues. V shed 3 bases and J shed 4 bases, with 10 bases lying between them. In nucleotides, the CDR3 is TGCAGTGCTAGTGCTCGCGATTACAATGAGCAGTTCTTC. It encodes CSASARDYNEQFF.

This clonotype appeared many times. V and J are TRBV4-2 and TRBJ1-2; possible D gene TRBD1, 5 bases. Trimming cost V 4 bases and J 8 bases, with 11 bases left between them. Germline V gene lookup returns CDR1 LGHNA and CDR2 YNFKEQ. This CDR3 comprises 12 residues. CDR3 coding DNA: TGTGCCAGCAGCCTCCACGAGGGGGGCTACACCTTC. Protein product: CASSLHEGGYTF.

This clonotype was recorded at least ten times. CDR3 coding DNA: TGTGCCAGCAGTTTCGGACTAGCGGGAAATTACGAGCAGTACTTC. It translates to CASSFGLAGNYEQYF. This sequence joins TRBV28 and TRBJ2-7; 12 bases map to TRBD2. The CDR3 sequence is 15 residues long. V dropped 3 bases and J dropped 4; count of bases not matched to a gene: 4. CDR1 and CDR2 from the germline V gene are MDHEN and SYDVKM.

This clonotype was picked up many times. This chain links TRBV12-3 or TRBV12-4 with TRBJ1-6; D not resolved. Trimming pared 3 bases from V and 6 bases from J, leaving 9 bases between. There are 14 residues in the CDR3. In DNA form, the CDR3 reads TGTGCCAGCAGTTTTCGGGCGGTTAATTCACCCCTCCACTTT. Encoded protein: CASSFRAVNSPLHF.

This clonotype has a count of ten or more. V is TRBV5-1 and J is TRBJ2-7; D may be TRBD1 (6 bases). V lost 8 bases, J lost 5 bases, and 17 bases lay in between. The germline CDR1 and CDR2 sequences are SGHRS and YFSETQ. CDR3 length equals 13 residues. As DNA, the CDR3 is TGCGCCAGAAGGGACATTCTTGGGGACGAGCAGTACTTC. Its translation: CARRDILGDEQYF. The full variable domain, in which reference TRBV5-1 and TRBJ2-7 provide the parts outside the CDR3, is KAGVTQTPRYLIKTRGQQVTLSCSPISGHRSVSWYQQTPGQGLQFLFEYFSETQRNKGNFPGRFSGRQFSNSRSEMNVSTLELGDSALYLCARRDILGDEQYFGPGTRLTVT.

This clonotype was observed many times. The chain carries TRBV25-1 and TRBJ2-7; 8 positions agree with TRBD1. The length of the CDR3 is 15 residues. The germline V gene encodes CDR1 MGHDK and CDR2 SYGVNS. Germline trimming cut 4 bases from V and 4 bases from J; bases unmatched to any gene: 9. The CDR3 DNA is TGTGCCAGCAGTGGTGGGACAGGATGGGGGTACGAGCAGTACTTC. It yields the protein CASSGGTGWGYEQYF.

The rearrangement joins TRBV6-4 to TRBJ1-1; 8 positions agree with TRBD1. The CDR3 has 15 residues. From germline, CDR1 is MRHNA and CDR2 SNTAGT. The junction had 12 bases not matched to a gene; V was cut back by 4 bases and J by 8 bases. CDR3 sequence (DNA): TGTGCCAGCAGTGCTAGGAGGGCAGGGGGCGCCGAAGCTTTCTTT. It is translated as CASSARRAGGAEAFF.

This clonotype showed up many times. The V gene is TRBV2, the J gene TRBJ2-1; D assignment may be TRBD1 or TRBD2 (5 bases each). The V end lost 7 bases, the J end lost 10 bases, and 29 bases lay between the germline ends. The CDR3 has 17 residues. Per the germline V gene, CDR1 is SNHLY and CDR2 is FYNNEI. CDR3 region: CASKQVEDRESHLEQFF. The CDR3 DNA follows: TGTGCCAGCAAACAGGTAGAGGATCGGGAAAGCCACCTCGAGCAGTTCTTC.

Ten or more counts support this clonotype. The J gene is TRBJ2-7, the V gene TRBV11-1; D is uncertain. Germline assignment: CDR1 SGHAT and CDR2 FQDESV (reference sequence). Trimming cost V 1 base and J 2 bases, with 12 bases left between them. The CDR3 runs 15 residues. In DNA form, the CDR3 reads TGTGCCAGCAGCTTAGGCGGCCAGGCCCCCTACGAGCAGTACTTC. Amino acid sequence: CASSLGGQAPYEQYF.